This TCR beta chain was documented in a study of OX40 agonist ivuxolimab in advanced cancers. In the study overall: Ivuxolimab is a fully human IgG2 antibody that activates OX40 (CD134). Patients in the trial were receiving intravenous ivuxolimab every 2 weeks, at doses of 0.01 to 10 mg/kg.

As to this clone: At one end, the junction sequence differs from germline, possibly due to a read error.

The protocol was immunoSEQ multiplex PCR, while the TCRdb copy is restricted to in-frame clones and leaves out a portion. This table has approximately 11,000 clones, 65% to 85% appearing once. The CDR3 is 16 residues long. Germline assignment: CDR1 LGHNA and CDR2 YNFKEQ. The rearrangement joins TRBV4-2 to TRBJ2-2; D remains ambiguous. The receptor was derived from an adult with an advanced solid tumor such as melanoma, head and neck, liver or kidney cancer. The sample was CD4+ or CD8+ T cells sorted from blood, taken in a trial of the OX40 agonist ivuxolimab. The chain's CDR3 is CASSLLGSAKTGELFF. Here the CDR3 DNA reads TGTGCCAGCAGCCTACTGGGTTCTGCGAAGACCGGGGAGCTGTTTTTT.